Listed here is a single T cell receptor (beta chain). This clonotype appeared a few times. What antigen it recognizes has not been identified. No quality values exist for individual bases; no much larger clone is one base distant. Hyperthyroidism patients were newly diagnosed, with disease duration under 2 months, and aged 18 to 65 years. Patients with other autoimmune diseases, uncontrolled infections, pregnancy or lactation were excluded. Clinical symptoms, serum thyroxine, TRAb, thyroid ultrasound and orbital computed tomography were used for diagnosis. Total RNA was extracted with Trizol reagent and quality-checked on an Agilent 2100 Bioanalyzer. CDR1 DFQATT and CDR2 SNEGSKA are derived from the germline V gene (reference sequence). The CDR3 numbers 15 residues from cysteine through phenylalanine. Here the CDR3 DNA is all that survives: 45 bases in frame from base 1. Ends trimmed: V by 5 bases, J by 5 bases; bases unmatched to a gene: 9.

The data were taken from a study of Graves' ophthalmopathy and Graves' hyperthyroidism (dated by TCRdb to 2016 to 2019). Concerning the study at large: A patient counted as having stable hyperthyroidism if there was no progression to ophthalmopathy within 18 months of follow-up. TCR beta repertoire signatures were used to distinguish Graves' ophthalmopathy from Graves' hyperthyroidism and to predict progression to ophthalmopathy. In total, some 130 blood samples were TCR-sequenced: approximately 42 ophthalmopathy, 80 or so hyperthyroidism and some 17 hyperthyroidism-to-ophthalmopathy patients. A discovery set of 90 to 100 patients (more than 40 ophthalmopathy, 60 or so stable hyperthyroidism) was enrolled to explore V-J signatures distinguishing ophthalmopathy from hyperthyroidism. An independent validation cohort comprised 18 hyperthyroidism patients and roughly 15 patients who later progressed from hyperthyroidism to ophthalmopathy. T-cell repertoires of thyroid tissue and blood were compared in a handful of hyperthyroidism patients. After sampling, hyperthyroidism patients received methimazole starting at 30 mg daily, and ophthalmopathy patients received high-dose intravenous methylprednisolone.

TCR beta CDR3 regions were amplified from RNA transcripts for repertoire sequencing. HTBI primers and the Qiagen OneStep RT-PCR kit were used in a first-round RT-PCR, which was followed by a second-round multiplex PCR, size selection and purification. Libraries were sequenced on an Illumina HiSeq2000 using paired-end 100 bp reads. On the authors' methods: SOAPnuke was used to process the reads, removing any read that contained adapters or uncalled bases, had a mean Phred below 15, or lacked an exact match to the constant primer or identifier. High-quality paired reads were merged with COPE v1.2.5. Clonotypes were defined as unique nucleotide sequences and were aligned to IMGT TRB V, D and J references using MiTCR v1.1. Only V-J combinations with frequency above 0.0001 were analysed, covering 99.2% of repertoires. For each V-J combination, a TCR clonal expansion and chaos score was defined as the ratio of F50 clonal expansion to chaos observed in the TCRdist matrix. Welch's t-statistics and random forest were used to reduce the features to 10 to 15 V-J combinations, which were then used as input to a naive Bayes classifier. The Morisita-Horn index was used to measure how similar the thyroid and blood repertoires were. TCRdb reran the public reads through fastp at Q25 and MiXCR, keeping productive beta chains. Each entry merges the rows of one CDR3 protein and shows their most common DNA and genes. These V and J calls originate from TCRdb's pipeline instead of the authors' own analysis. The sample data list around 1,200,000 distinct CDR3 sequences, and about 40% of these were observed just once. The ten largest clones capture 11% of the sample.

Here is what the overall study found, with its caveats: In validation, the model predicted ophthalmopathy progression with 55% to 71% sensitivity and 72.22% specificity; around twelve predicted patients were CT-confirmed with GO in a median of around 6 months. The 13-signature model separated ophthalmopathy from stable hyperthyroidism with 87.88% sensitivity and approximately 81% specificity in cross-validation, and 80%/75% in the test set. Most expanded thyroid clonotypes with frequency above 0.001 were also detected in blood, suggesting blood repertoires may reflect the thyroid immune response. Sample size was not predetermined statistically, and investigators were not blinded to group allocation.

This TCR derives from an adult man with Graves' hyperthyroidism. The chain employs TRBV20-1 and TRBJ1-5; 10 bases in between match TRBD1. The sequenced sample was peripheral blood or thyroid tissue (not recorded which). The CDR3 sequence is CSALLPGQGYQPQHF. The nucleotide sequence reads TGCAGTGCTCTTTTACCGGGACAGGGGTATCAGCCCCAGCATTTT.